The 21 T cell receptor beta chains presented below share a single source sample, sequenced in a study of graft-versus-host responses after intestinal transplantation. The assay was immunoSEQ multiplex PCR, and TCRdb's table has in-frame clones only and misses some. The table includes tens of thousands of clones, 85% to 90% detected once. Source: PBMCs, taken 26 days after transplant. These receptors came from a human patient who received an intestinal transplant, so some T cells may come from the graft donor.

The V and J genes are TRBV11-3 and TRBJ2-1; 10 nucleotides align to TRBD1. Germline CDR1 is SGHNT and CDR2 is YENEEA. CDR3 length equals 15 residues. Trimming removed 3 bases from V and 7 bases from J; junction bases left unmatched: 6. CDR3 nucleotide sequence: TGTGCCAGCAGCTTCAGACAGGGGGCAGGGAATGAGCAGTTCTTC. This codes for CASSFRQGAGNEQFF. Variable domain in full (rest from reference TRBV11-3 and TRBJ2-1): EAGVVQSPRYKIIEKKQPVAFWCNPISGHNTLYWYLQNLGQGPELLIRYENEEAVDDSQLPKDRFSAERLKGVDSTLKIQPAELGDSAVYLCASSFRQGAGNEQFFGPGTRLTVL.

V is TRBV14 and J is TRBJ2-5, with TRBD2 identical over 16 bases. Germline V gives CDR1 SGHDN, CDR2 FVKESK. V lost 5 bases, J lost 5 bases, and 14 bases stayed unmatched. The CDR3 is 19 residues long. CDR3 nucleotide sequence: TGTGCCAGCAGCGCCCCCGGGACTAGCGGGGGGGCCGGTAAGGAGACCCAGTACTTC. Amino acids: CASSAPGTSGGAGKETQYF.

J is TRBJ2-7 and V is TRBV28, with 9 nucleotides matching TRBD1. The germline V gene encodes CDR1 MDHEN and CDR2 SYDVKM. The CDR3 runs 14 residues. V trimming: 5 bases; J trimming: 4 bases; junction bases outside the gene matches: 6. Here the CDR3 reads CASSETGGGYEQYV. CDR3 coding DNA: TGTGCCAGCAGTGAAACAGGGGGCGGTTACGAGCAGTACGTC.

The rearrangement links TRBV5-4 to TRBJ2-7; tentatively, D is TRBD1 (5 bases). Germline loops: CDR1 SGHNT, CDR2 YYREEE (reference sequence). V lost 1 base, J lost 2 bases, and 13 bases lay in between. The CDR3 covers 15 residues. CDR3 coding DNA: TGTGCCAGCAGCTTGAATATTAAGGGGCCCTACGAGCAGTACTTC. Translation: CASSLNIKGPYEQYF.

The chain is built from TRBV21-1 and TRBJ2-7; whether TRBD1, the table's D call, matches the DNA was not checked. TRBV21-1 is given as a pseudogene. The CDR3 runs 15 residues. CDR3 coding DNA: TGTGCCACCAGGGGGTCGGACAGCCACTTCTACGAGCAGTACTTC. It codes for CATRGSDSHFYEQYF.

This sequence joins TRBV5-1 and TRBJ2-7, with D maybe TRBD1 (6 bases). Trimming stripped 4 bases from V and 6 bases from J, with 17 bases between. This CDR3 region has 14 residues. Germline-derived CDR1 and CDR2 are SGHRS and YFSETQ. The CDR3 bases are TGCGCCAGCAGCCAGGGGCAGGTACTGGGCGAGCAGTACTTC. It codes for CASSQGQVLGEQYF. Drawing the rest from reference TRBV5-1 and TRBJ2-7, the complete variable domain is KAGVTQTPRYLIKTRGQQVTLSCSPISGHRSVSWYQQTPGQGLQFLFEYFSETQRNKGNFPGRFSGRQFSNSRSEMNVSTLELGDSALYLCASSQGQVLGEQYFGPGTRLTVT.

The chain recombines TRBV29-1 with TRBJ2-3, with TRBD1 matching over 8 bases. CDR3 length: 16 residues. Germline CDR1 is SQVTM and CDR2 is ANQGSEA. Trimming cost V 3 bases and J 1 base; bases outside gene matches: 9. CDR3 nucleotides: TGCAGCGTTGATAGCCCGGGACAGGTCCGCACAGATACGCAGTATTTT. It translates to CSVDSPGQVRTDTQYF.

The chain recombines TRBV4-1 with TRBJ2-1; unclear D gene. The CDR3 runs to 13 residues. The germline CDR1 and CDR2 sequences are MGHRA and YSYEKL. V shed 0 bases and J shed 6 bases, with 6 bases lying between them. CDR3 in DNA: TGCGCCAGCAGCCAAGATGAGGCCAATGAGCAGTTCTTC. Protein: CASSQDEANEQFF.

The rearrangement links TRBV28 to TRBJ1-2; D perhaps matches TRBD1 (6 bases). The CDR3 contains 13 residues. Trimming removed 6 bases from V and 7 bases from J, with 15 bases in between. Germline V gives CDR1 MDHEN, CDR2 SYDVKM. CDR3 DNA: TGTGCCAGCAGCCCGGCGGGGGGCAGTGGCTACACCTTC. This sequence encodes CASSPAGGSGYTF.

V usage is TRBV4-2 and J usage is TRBJ2-6, with 9 bases that match TRBD1. The germline V gene encodes CDR1 LGHNA and CDR2 YNFKEQ. The ends lost 5 bases at V and 0 bases at J; junction bases unmatched: 8. The CDR3 consists of 18 residues. CDR3 nucleotide sequence: TGTGCCAGCAGCACACCGGGACAGGGACCCTCTGGGGCCAACGTCCTGACTTTC. Translated, it gives CASSTPGQGPSGANVLTF.

V usage is TRBV10-2 and J usage is TRBJ2-2; perhaps TRBD2 as D (6 bases). The germline V gene has CDR1 WSHSY and CDR2 SAAADI. CDR3 length equals 15 residues. V was pared by 8 bases and J by 6 bases, with 19 bases between. The CDR3 nucleotides read TGCGCCAGCTCCGGGACTCACGGGTTCGCCGGGGAGCTGTTTTTT. Encoded protein: CASSGTHGFAGELFF.

The chain is built from TRBV6-1 and TRBJ2-7, with TRBD1 matching 9 bases. Per the germline V gene, CDR1 is MNHNS and CDR2 is SASEGT. The junction had 5 bases not matched to a gene; V was cut back by 4 bases and J by 4 bases. The length of the CDR3 is 14 residues. For the CDR3, the DNA is TGTGCCAGCAGTGGGGACAGGGAAATATACGAGCAGTACTTC. It is translated as CASSGDREIYEQYF.

The chain combines TRBV28 with TRBJ1-4; D unresolved. This CDR3 is built from 15 residues. V lost 6 bases, J lost 2 bases, and 13 bases lay in between. Germline V gene lookup returns CDR1 MDHEN and CDR2 SYDVKM. CDR3 protein: CASRQIWATNEKLFF. The CDR3 coding sequence is TGTGCCAGCAGGCAAATTTGGGCGACTAATGAAAAACTGTTTTTT.

This clone was picked up many times. This chain uses TRBV6-1 with TRBJ2-5, with 12 bases lining up with TRBD2. The trim removed 2 bases at V and 2 bases at J, leaving 0 bases unmatched. The CDR3 spans 15 residues. Looked up from germline, CDR1 is MNHNS and CDR2 is SASEGT. This CDR3 reads CASSELAGGQETQYF. In DNA, the CDR3 is TGTGCCAGCAGTGAACTAGCGGGGGGGCAAGAGACCCAGTACTTC.

This clone was counted a single time. The rearrangement uses TRBV5-1 and TRBJ2-2; 7 bases are a match to TRBD2. Germline loops: CDR1 SGHRS, CDR2 YFSETQ. There are 15 residues in the CDR3. V lost 7 bases and J lost 5; bases outside the gene matches: 11. The CDR3 is CASLGAAGDTGELFF. DNA of the CDR3: TGCGCCAGCTTAGGGGCGGCGGGGGATACCGGGGAGCTGTTTTTT.

This chain uses TRBV2 with TRBJ2-7; perhaps TRBD1 as D (5 bases). The CDR3 runs to 13 residues. Germline values: CDR1 SNHLY, CDR2 FYNNEI. V lost 7 bases to trimming and J lost 4 bases, with 14 bases between them. CDR3 amino acids: CASIGDTRYEQYF. Here the CDR3 DNA reads TGTGCCAGCATAGGGGATACACGGTACGAGCAGTACTTC.

This clone was recorded once. The chain links TRBV9 to TRBJ1-1; tentative D call: TRBD1 (5 bases). The germline CDR1 and CDR2 sequences are SGDLS and YYNGEE. This CDR3 is 13 amino acids long. Deletions cut 1 base from V and 4 bases from J, with 8 bases between. CDR3 sequence: CASSVSGLTEAFF. Written as DNA, the CDR3 is TGTGCCAGCAGCGTATCGGGACTCACTGAAGCTTTCTTT.

CDR3: CASSLETVSNTEAFF. As DNA, the CDR3 is TGTGCCAGCAGTTTAGAAACAGTGTCGAACACTGAAGCTTTCTTT. The chain is built from TRBV28 and TRBJ1-1; D is unresolved. Looked up from germline, CDR1 is MDHEN and CDR2 is SYDVKM. Trimming stripped 2 bases from V and 1 base from J, with 11 bases between. The CDR3 extends over 15 amino acids.

The chain recombines TRBV10-3 with TRBJ2-1, with 9 nucleotides matching TRBD2. The CDR3 is 14 residues long. Unmatched junction bases numbered 4, after V lost 10 bases and J lost 0 bases. Germline lookup yields CDR1 ENHRY and CDR2 SYGVKD. CDR3 nucleotides: TGTGCCACCGTTAGCGGGAGCTCCTACAATGAGCAGTTCTTC. The encoded protein is CATVSGSSYNEQFF.

This clone showed up just once. This chain connects TRBV9 to TRBJ2-2; 7 nucleotides match TRBD1. The junction had 6 bases not matched to a gene; V was cut back by 1 base and J by 0 bases. The CDR3 extends over 17 amino acids. The germline gives CDR1 SGDLS, CDR2 YYNGEE. CDR3 nucleotides: TGTGCCAGCAGCGTAATCGGACAGGCGACGAACACCGGGGAGCTGTTTTTT. The encoded protein is CASSVIGQATNTGELFF.

This clone was seen more than once but under ten times. This chain connects TRBV5-4 to TRBJ2-7, with 7 bases aligning to TRBD1. The CDR3 is made up of 14 amino acids. Trimming took 3 bases from V and 4 from J; bases not matched to a gene: 7. Germline V CDR1 and CDR2: SGHNT, YYREEE (reference sequence). The CDR3 nucleotides read TGTGCCAGCAGCTCCCGGGACAGATGGTACGAGCAGTACTTC. As protein: CASSSRDRWYEQYF.